The sequence of this T cell receptor beta chain was determined in a study of beta chain features in type 1 diabetes. Across the study: On cell yields, gender and age, patients and healthy donors were similar. Whole-study findings and limits: In all four CD4+ subsets, TCRB CDR3 length was significantly, moderately reduced in type 1 diabetes. cDNA-based reads could over-represent cells with high TCR expression.

This clone was observed a few times. Its specificity is unknown. Of the isolated RNA, all was reverse transcribed, and so the sequenced material was expressed TCRB transcripts. Naive, central memory and regulatory T cell samples averaged around 4 million immunoSEQ reads each. The method was immunoSEQ multiplex PCR; TCRdb's version includes in-frame clones alone and lacks a portion of them. The top ten hold 0.015% to 0.02% of the sample, which has some 280,000 clones, over 11% seen once. With 7 bases clipped from V and 9 bases from J, the junction kept 6 bases outside the gene matches. This CDR3 has 11 amino acids. Germline values: CDR1 DFQATT, CDR2 SNEGSKA (reference sequence).

The gene calls are TRBV20-1 and TRBJ2-1, with 7 bases fitting TRBD1. This clonotype was sampled from a man aged 25-45 years with type 1 diabetes. The source material was naive CD4+ T cells from blood. DNA for the CDR3: TGCAGTGGGGACAGCGGTCTTGAGCAGTTCTTC. Its protein product is CSGDSGLEQFF.